Included here is one T cell receptor (beta chain) sequence, with context. The target antigen is unknown. Histologic diagnosis was independently verified by two lung pathologists. This specimen comes from a study of immune evolution from preneoplasia to lung adenocarcinoma. About the research overall: HLA loss of heterozygosity: roughly 7.5% AIS, around 16% MIA, about 30% ADC, none AAH.

CDR1 and CDR2 (germline): MGHRA, YSYEKL. The CDR3 is made up of 15 amino acids. V was trimmed by 1 base and J by 5 bases, leaving 14 bases between them. Sequenced by immunoSEQ multiplex PCR; TCRdb stores in-frame clones only, minus some. The sample includes over 11,000 clones, 75% to 85% of them seen just once. Study observations and caveats: Top clone frequencies peaked in normal lung, apparently declining through invasive adenocarcinoma. Normal lung had highest clonality; later lesions appeared denser, more diverse.

The sample taken for sequencing was FFPE minimally invasive lung adenocarcinoma tissue. This receptor was obtained from a person in their 70s with lung adenocarcinoma. The V and J genes are TRBV4-1 and TRBJ2-5; perhaps TRBD2 as D (6 bases). The chain's CDR3 is CASSQGVTSWETQYF. For the CDR3, the DNA is TGCGCCAGCAGCCAAGGCGTAACTAGCTGGGAGACCCAGTACTTC.